The following is a TCR beta chain sequence with its context. The antigen is unknown. Trimming shortened V by 7 bases and J by 1 base, and 9 bases separated the two germline ends. CDR1 and CDR2 (germline): MGHRA, YSYEKL. This CDR3 region has 13 residues. These data originate in a study of T cell repertoires in cytomegalovirus infection. As for the study in general: It can be stated that public TCR beta signatures indicated CMV infection as well as a matching HLA type.

Notes on the study in general: Cumulative frequency of public TCR beta families picked out carriers of CMV plus the relevant HLA. Ex vivo responses were dominated by HLA-C-restricted CMV-specific TCR beta clonotypes.

MiXCR, run by TCRdb on the reads, gives a single entry per CDR3 protein. The data hold 560,000 or so distinct CDR3 sequences, with approximately 16% observed a single time. This clonotype was sampled from a human donor in good health (CMV status not recorded). Some clones in this sample may be carry-over from other donors' samples. Sequenced sample: CD8+ T cells from PBMCs. The J gene is TRBJ2-3, the V gene TRBV4-1; no definite D call. For the CDR3, the DNA is TGCGCCAGCACCCAGGTTGGCACAGATACGCAGTATTTT. Protein: CASTQVGTDTQYF.